A selection of T cell receptor beta chains follows, all from one sample in a study of T cells after yellow fever vaccination. In TCRdb, the 5' RACE reads were re-called with MiXCR into one record per CDR3 protein. This table holds more than 350,000 distinct CDR3 sequences, around 10% found once. The sample was PBMCs, taken on the day of the first yellow fever vaccination. These receptor sequences come from a man in his late teens or twenties who received the YFV17D yellow fever vaccine. CDR3s include the opening cysteine and the closing phenylalanine or tryptophan. D genes are given only for firm matches. Only some rows state a clone size, as once, few, many or a class for expanded clones.

J	V	D	length	size	DNA	CDR3
TRBJ2-5	TRBV18	-	14	few	TGTGCCAGCTCATTCGGGACAAACGGGGAGACCCAGTACTTC	CASSFGTNGETQYF
TRBJ1-5	TRBV5-1	-	14	few	TGCGCCAGCAGCCCTGGACAGACAGATCAGCCCCAGCATTTT	CASSPGQTDQPQHF
TRBJ2-2	TRBV10-3	TRBD1	17	few	TGTGCCATCAGTGAGTCGGAAGGGACAGGAGACACCGGGGAGCTGTTTTTT	CAISESEGTGDTGELFF
TRBJ1-1	TRBV4-1	-	14	few	TGCGCCAGCAGCCAAGGGATTACCGGAGGGTCAGCTTTCTTT	CASSQGITGGSAFF
TRBJ1-1	TRBV5-4	-	15	-	TGTGCCAGCAGCCCCCCCGGGGCAGGGCACATGACGGCTTTCTTT	CASSPPGAGHMTAFF
TRBJ2-2	TRBV12-3/TRBV12-4	-	15	-	TGTGCCAGCAGTTCCCCCAGGACGAACACCGGGGAGCTGTTTTTT	CASSSPRTNTGELFF
TRBJ1-5	TRBV20-1	TRBD1	15	-	TGCAGTGCAACAGGACAGGGTAATAGCAATCAGCCCCAGCATTTT	CSATGQGNSNQPQHF
TRBJ2-3	TRBV5-1	TRBD2	17	few	TGCGCCAGCAGCCGACGATCTAGCGGGGGCTCTGCAGATACGCAGTATTTT	CASSRRSSGGSADTQYF
TRBJ2-3	TRBV19	TRBD2	22	-	TGTGCCAGTAGCCGGAGGGTTGCCCGTTTTATAGCGGGGGGATTTGGCACAGATACGCAGTATTTT	CASSRRVARFIAGGFGTDTQYF
TRBJ2-3	TRBV7-3	-	14	many	TGTGCCAGCAGCTTGGGCGGGGTCGCAGATACGCAGTATTTT	CASSLGGVADTQYF
TRBJ2-4	TRBV7-2	TRBD1	14	many	TGTGCCAGCAATCCGGGACAGGGACAAAACATTCAGTACTTC	CASNPGQGQNIQYF
TRBJ1-2	TRBV18	TRBD1	16	-	TGTGCCAGCTCACCAGCCCCACAGGGGTATAACTATGGCTACACCTTC	CASSPAPQGYNYGYTF
TRBJ2-1	TRBV2	TRBD1	16	few	TGTGCCAGCAGTCCCCCACCGGGACAGACCTACAATGAGCAGTTCTTC	CASSPPPGQTYNEQFF
TRBJ2-1	TRBV19	-	16	-	TGTGCCAGTAGTATAGTTCCCAGCGGCAGCTACAATGAGCAGTTCTTC	CASSIVPSGSYNEQFF
TRBJ2-1	TRBV7-7	-	16	once	TGTGCTAGCAGCTTAGAGCCCGCCCCGGCATCCAATGAGCAGTTCTTC	CASSLEPAPASNEQFF
TRBJ2-2	TRBV27	TRBD1	15	few	TGTGCCAGCAGTTTTCGACAGGGTCCCACCGGGGAGCTGTTTTTT	CASSFRQGPTGELFF
TRBJ2-2	TRBV7-6	-	16	-	TGTGCCAGCAGCTTAGGGGGGAGAAGGAACACCGGGGAGCTGTTTTTT	CASSLGGRRNTGELFF
TRBJ2-3	TRBV20-1	-	13	medium-sized	TGCAGTGCCGACGAACGAGGAACAGATACGCAGTATTTT	CSADERGTDTQYF
TRBJ2-5	TRBV3-1	-	14	-	TGTGCCAGCGAGCGTCAAGCGGTCCGGGAGACCCAGTACTTC	CASERQAVRETQYF
TRBJ1-2	TRBV6-2/TRBV6-3	-	13	-	TGTGCCAGCGTTAACACCGGGACGTATGGCTACACCTTC	CASVNTGTYGYTF
TRBJ1-3	TRBV5-4	TRBD1	16	-	TGTGCCAGCAGCTTGGCCGGGGGACAGACGCGGCACACCATATATTTT	CASSLAGGQTRHTIYF
TRBJ1-6	TRBV12-3/TRBV12-4	-	15	many	TGTGCCAGCACCCCCTCCAGCGAGCGCCGTTCACCCCTCCACTTT	CASTPSSERRSPLHF
TRBJ2-7	TRBV20-1	TRBD2	14	-	TGCAGTGCTAGAGATTGGCGGGGGGTTAACGAGCAGTACTTC	CSARDWRGVNEQYF
TRBJ1-5	TRBV6-2/TRBV6-3	-	13	-	TGTGCCAGCAGTTCAATTCCCCCGCAGCCCCAGCATTTT	CASSSIPPQPQHF
TRBJ2-3	TRBV13	-	19	few	TGTGCCAGCAGCTTAGACCCAGTAAGGAATCGGGGGACCACAGATACGCAGTATTTT	CASSLDPVRNRGTTDTQYF
TRBJ2-2	TRBV27	TRBD2	15	few	TGTGCCAGCAGTCTTGTAGCGCGGGGGACCGGGGAGCTGTTTTTT	CASSLVARGTGELFF
TRBJ2-7	TRBV12-3/TRBV12-4	-	14	-	TGTGCCAGCAGTTTTTACGGGCCATCCTACGAGCAGTACTTC	CASSFYGPSYEQYF
TRBJ1-2	TRBV12-3/TRBV12-4	-	13	many	TGTGCCAGCAGTTGGGCCACGAACTATGGCTACACCTTC	CASSWATNYGYTF
TRBJ2-6	TRBV5-6	-	15	-	TGTGCCAGCAGCTTTGCACACTCTGGGGCCAACGTCCTGACTTTC	CASSFAHSGANVLTF
TRBJ2-5	TRBV7-8	-	14	-	TGTGCCAGCAGCTTCCGCCTGGGGGGAGAGACCCAGTACTTC	CASSFRLGGETQYF
TRBJ2-1	TRBV24-1	-	12	few	TGTGCCACCGCAGGCTCCTACAATGAGCAGTTCTTC	CATAGSYNEQFF
TRBJ2-5	TRBV29-1	-	14	few	TGCAGCGTCACAAGGGACCTCGGGACCGAGACCCAGTACTTC	CSVTRDLGTETQYF
TRBJ1-5	TRBV7-8	-	14	-	TGTGCCAGCAGCCCGCGGGATAGCAATCAGCCCCAGCATTTT	CASSPRDSNQPQHF
TRBJ2-1	TRBV27	-	13	-	TGTGCCAGCAGTTGGCCAGGGCTGAATGAGCAGTTCTTC	CASSWPGLNEQFF
TRBJ2-3	TRBV7-9	-	14	-	TGTGCCAGCAGCCCCCCGAGGCGCACAGATACGCAGTATTTT	CASSPPRRTDTQYF
TRBJ1-1	TRBV7-9	-	16	few	TGTGCCAGCAGCTTAGTCATCCGGGGGCCGAACACTGAAGCTTTCTTT	CASSLVIRGPNTEAFF
TRBJ2-1	TRBV30	-	11	many	TGTGCCTGGAGTGTGTTCCATGAGCAGTTCTTC	CAWSVFHEQFF
TRBJ2-1	TRBV18	-	13	-	TGTGCCAGCTTGGCAGGGGGGAACAATGAGCAGTTCTTC	CASLAGGNNEQFF
TRBJ1-5	TRBV5-1	TRBD1	14	many	TGCGCCAGCAGCTTGGTAGGGGGCGGTCAGCCCCAGCATTTT	CASSLVGGGQPQHF
TRBJ1-2	TRBV4-3	-	15	few	TGCGCCAGCAGCCAGGGATCCGGGATACCGGAAGGCTACACCTTC	CASSQGSGIPEGYTF
TRBJ2-7	TRBV7-8	-	13	-	TGTGCCAGCAGCTTAGGAGGACACTACGAGCAGTACTTC	CASSLGGHYEQYF
TRBJ1-1	TRBV6-5	-	13	-	TGTGCCAGCAGTTACACGGATGCCACTGAAGCTTTCTTT	CASSYTDATEAFF
TRBJ2-6	TRBV28	TRBD1	15	-	TGTGCCAGCAGAGCAGGGGGACCCGGGGCCAACGTCCTGACTTTC	CASRAGGPGANVLTF
TRBJ2-5	TRBV7-3	-	13	many	TGTGCCAGCAGTACCGGACCGCAAGAGACCCAGTACTTC	CASSTGPQETQYF
TRBJ2-2	TRBV15	-	14	-	TGTGCCGCCAGAAAGGAGGGGAACACCGGGGAGCTGTTTTTT	CAARKEGNTGELFF
TRBJ2-3	TRBV5-1	TRBD2	13	-	TGCGCCACAACTAGCGGATCCACAGATACGCAGTATTTT	CATTSGSTDTQYF
TRBJ2-3	TRBV6-1	-	13	few	TGTGCCAGCAGCGTTCGAACGGGGCATACGCAGTATTTT	CASSVRTGHTQYF
TRBJ1-5	TRBV12-3/TRBV12-4	-	15	few	TGTGCCAGCAGTCCCGGGACTAGTAGCAATCAGCCCCAGCATTTT	CASSPGTSSNQPQHF
TRBJ2-5	TRBV29-1	-	12	-	TGCAGCGTTGTAGGGGTCAGGGAGACCCAGTACTTC	CSVVGVRETQYF
TRBJ2-4	TRBV20-1	TRBD1	17	-	TGCAGTGCTAGTGGGACAGGGGTCCTTATAGCCAAAAACATTCAGTACTTC	CSASGTGVLIAKNIQYF
TRBJ1-3	TRBV29-1	-	15	few	TGCAGCGTTGAAGATCTCAAGGCTACTGGAAACACCATATATTTT	CSVEDLKATGNTIYF
TRBJ1-4	TRBV3-1	-	13	many	TGTGCCACAGAAGGGGATACTGATGAAAAACTGTTTTTT	CATEGDTDEKLFF
TRBJ2-2	TRBV5-1	-	15	few	TGCGCCAGCAGCTCGGACAGCCTGTCCACCGGGGAGCTGTTTTTT	CASSSDSLSTGELFF
TRBJ1-5	TRBV7-3	-	14	-	TGTGCCAGCGCCCTGGCGGTGAGCACAGATACGCAGCATTTT	CASALAVSTDTQHF
TRBJ2-1	TRBV11-2	TRBD2	13	-	TGTGCCATCAAGGGACTAGCAGAGTTAGAGCAGTTCTTC	CAIKGLAELEQFF
TRBJ2-2	TRBV3-1	-	13	few	TGTGCCAGCAGCCATTTAGGCACCGGGGAGCTGTTTTTT	CASSHLGTGELFF
TRBJ2-3	TRBV5-1	TRBD2	15	few	TGCGCCAGCAGCTTGGGACTAGCGGGCAGAGATACGCAGTATTTT	CASSLGLAGRDTQYF
TRBJ1-1	TRBV7-9	-	17	-	TGTGCCAGCAGCTTAGTTGTCCTGCTCACAACTAACACTGAAGCTTTCTTT	CASSLVVLLTTNTEAFF